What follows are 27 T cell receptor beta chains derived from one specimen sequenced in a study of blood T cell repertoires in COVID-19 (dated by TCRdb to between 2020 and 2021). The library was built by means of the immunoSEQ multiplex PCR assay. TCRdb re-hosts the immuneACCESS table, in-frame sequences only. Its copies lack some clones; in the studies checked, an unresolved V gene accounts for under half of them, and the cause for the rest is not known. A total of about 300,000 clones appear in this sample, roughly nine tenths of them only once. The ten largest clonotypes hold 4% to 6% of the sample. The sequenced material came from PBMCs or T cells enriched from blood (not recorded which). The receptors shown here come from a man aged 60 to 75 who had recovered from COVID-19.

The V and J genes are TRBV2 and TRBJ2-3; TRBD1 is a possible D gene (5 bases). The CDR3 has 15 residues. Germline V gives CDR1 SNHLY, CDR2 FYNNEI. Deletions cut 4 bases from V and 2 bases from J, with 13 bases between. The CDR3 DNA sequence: TGTGCCAGCAGTGTTGGGGCAGCATTCACAGATACGCAGTATTTT. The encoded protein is CASSVGAAFTDTQYF.

CDR3 amino acids: CASSQFSLAAYEQYF. The CDR3 nucleotides read TGTGCCAGCAGCCAATTTTCGCTAGCGGCCTACGAGCAGTACTTC. The chain uses TRBV11-2 and TRBJ2-7; 7 bases align to TRBD2. With V trimmed by 5 bases and J by 2 bases, 9 bases remained unmatched. The CDR3 extends over 15 amino acids. CDR1 and CDR2 (germline): SGHAT, FQNNGV.

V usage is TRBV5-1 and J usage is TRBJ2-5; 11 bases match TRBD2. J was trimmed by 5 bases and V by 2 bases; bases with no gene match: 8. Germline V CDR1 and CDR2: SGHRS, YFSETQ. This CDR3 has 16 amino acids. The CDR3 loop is CASSLQLAGDGETQYF. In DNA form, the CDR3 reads TGCGCCAGCAGCTTACAACTAGCGGGAGACGGGGAGACCCAGTACTTC.

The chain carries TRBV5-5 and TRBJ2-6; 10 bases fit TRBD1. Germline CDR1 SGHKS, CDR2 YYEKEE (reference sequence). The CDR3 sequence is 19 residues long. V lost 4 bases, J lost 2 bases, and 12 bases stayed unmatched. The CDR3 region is CASSQIPAGTGAGANVLTF. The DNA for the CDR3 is TGTGCCAGCAGCCAAATCCCGGCCGGGACAGGGGCTGGGGCCAACGTCCTGACTTTC.

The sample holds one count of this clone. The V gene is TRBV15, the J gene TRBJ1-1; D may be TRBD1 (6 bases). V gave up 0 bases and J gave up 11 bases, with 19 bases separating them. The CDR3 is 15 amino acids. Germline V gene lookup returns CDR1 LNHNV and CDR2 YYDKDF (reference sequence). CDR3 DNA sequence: TGTGCCACCAGCAGAGAGACAGGAACGACGTCTCCGGCTTTCTTT. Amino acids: CATSRETGTTSPAFF.

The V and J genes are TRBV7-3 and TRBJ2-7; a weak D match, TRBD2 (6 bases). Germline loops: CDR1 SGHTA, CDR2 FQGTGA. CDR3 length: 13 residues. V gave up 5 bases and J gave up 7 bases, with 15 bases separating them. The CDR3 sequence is CASSVTRDQEQYF. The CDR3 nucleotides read TGTGCCAGCAGCGTTACGCGGGATCAGGAGCAGTACTTC. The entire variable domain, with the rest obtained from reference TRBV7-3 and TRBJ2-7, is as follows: GAGVSQTPSNKVTEKGKYVELRCDPISGHTALYWYRQSLGQGPEFLIYFQGTGAADDSGLPNDRFFAVRPEGSVSTLKIQRTERGDSAVYLCASSVTRDQEQYFGPGTRLTVT.

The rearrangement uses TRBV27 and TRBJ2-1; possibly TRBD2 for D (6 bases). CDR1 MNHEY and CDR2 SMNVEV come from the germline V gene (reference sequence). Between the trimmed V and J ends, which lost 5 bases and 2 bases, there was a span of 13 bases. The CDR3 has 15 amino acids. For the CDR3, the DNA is TGTGCCAGCAGTCCAGAGGGAGGTGCCTACAATGAGCAGTTCTTC. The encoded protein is CASSPEGGAYNEQFF.

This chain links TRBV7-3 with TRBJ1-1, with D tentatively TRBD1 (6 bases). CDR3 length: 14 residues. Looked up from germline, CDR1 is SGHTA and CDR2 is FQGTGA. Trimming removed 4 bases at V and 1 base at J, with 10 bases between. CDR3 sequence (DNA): TGTGCCAGCAGCTACGGGACACCGAACACTGAAGCTTTCTTT. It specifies CASSYGTPNTEAFF.

Written as DNA, the CDR3 is TGTGCCACCAGTGATCAGACAGGGGACTCCTACAATGAGCAGTTCTTC. As protein: CATSDQTGDSYNEQFF. The chain employs TRBV24-1 and TRBJ2-1; TRBD1 matches at 8 bases. The germline CDR1 and CDR2 sequences are KGHDR and SFDVKD. Unmatched junction bases numbered 3, after V lost 3 bases and J lost 0 bases. There are 16 residues in the CDR3.

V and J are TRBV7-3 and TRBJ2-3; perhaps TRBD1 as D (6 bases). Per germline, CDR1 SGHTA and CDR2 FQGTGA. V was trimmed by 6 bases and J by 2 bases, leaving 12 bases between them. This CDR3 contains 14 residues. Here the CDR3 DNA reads TGTGCCAGCAGTCCGGACAGCTACACAGATACGCAGTATTTT. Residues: CASSPDSYTDTQYF.

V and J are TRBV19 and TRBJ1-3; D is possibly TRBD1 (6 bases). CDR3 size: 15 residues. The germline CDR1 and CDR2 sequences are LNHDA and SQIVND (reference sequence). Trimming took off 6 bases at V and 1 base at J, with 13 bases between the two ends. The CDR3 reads CASSRQAGSGNTIYF. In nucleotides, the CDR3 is TGTGCCAGTAGCAGACAGGCCGGGTCTGGAAACACCATATATTTT.

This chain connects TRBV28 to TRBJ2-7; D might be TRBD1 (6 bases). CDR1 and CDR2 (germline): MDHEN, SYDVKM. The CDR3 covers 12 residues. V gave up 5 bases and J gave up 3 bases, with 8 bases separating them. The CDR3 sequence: CASSIQGYEQYF. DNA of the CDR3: TGTGCCAGCAGTATACAGGGCTACGAGCAGTACTTC. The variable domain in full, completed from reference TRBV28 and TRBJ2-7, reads DVKVTQSSRYLVKRTGEKVFLECVQDMDHENMFWYRQDPGLGLRLIYFSYDVKMKEKGDIPEGYSVSREKKERFSLILESASTNQTSMYLCASSIQGYEQYFGPGTRLTVT.

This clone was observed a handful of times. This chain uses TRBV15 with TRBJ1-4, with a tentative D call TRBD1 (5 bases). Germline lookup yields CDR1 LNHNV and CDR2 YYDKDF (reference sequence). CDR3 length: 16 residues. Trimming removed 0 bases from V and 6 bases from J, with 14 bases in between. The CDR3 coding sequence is TGTGCCACCAGCAGAGATCCCCTAGGGGTTTATGAAAAACTGTTTTTT. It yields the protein CATSRDPLGVYEKLFF.

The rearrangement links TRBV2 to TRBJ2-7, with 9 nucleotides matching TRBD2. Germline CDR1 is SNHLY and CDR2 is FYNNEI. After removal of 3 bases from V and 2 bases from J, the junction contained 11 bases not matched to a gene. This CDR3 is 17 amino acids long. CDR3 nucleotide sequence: TGTGCCAGCAGTGACGGGACTAGCACCGACCAGACCTACGAGCAGTACTTC. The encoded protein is CASSDGTSTDQTYEQYF.

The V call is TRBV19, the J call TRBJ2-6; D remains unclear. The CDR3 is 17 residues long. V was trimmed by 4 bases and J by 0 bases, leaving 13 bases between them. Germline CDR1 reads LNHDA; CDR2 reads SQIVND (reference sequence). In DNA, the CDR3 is TGTGCCAGTAGTACCGGGTACCGGAGCTCTGGGGCCAACGTCCTGACTTTC. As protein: CASSTGYRSSGANVLTF.

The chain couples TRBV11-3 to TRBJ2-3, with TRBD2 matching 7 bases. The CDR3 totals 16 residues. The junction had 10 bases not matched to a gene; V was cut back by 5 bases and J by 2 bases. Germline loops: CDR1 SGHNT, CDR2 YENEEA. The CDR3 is CASSPGGWGTTDTQYF. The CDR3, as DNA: TGTGCCAGCAGCCCGGGAGGTTGGGGCACCACAGATACGCAGTATTTT.

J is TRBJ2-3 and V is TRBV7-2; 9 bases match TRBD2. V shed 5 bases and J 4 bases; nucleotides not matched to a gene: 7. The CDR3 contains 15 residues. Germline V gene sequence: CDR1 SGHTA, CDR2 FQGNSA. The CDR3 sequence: CASSVGGGRADTQYF. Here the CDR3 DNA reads TGTGCCAGCAGCGTAGGGGGCGGGAGGGCAGATACGCAGTATTTT.

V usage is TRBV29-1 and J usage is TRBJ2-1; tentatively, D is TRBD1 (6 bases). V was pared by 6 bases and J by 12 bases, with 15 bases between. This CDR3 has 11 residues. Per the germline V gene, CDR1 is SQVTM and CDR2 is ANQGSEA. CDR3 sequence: CSVEQGHAQFF. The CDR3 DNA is TGCAGCGTCGAACAGGGCCACGCGCAGTTCTTC.

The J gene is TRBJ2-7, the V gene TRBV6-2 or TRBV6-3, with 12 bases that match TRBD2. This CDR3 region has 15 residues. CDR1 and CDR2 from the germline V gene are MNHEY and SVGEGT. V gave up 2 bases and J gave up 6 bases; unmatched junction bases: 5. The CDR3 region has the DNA TGTGCCAGCAGTTACGCGGGACTAGCGGGTTCCGAGCAGTACTTC. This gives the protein CASSYAGLAGSEQYF.

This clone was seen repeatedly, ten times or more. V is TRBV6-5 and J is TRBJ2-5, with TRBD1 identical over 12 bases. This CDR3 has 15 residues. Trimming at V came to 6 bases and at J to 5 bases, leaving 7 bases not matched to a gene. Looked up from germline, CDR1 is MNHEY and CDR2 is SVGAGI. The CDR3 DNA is TGTGCCAGCAGGCCGGGACAGGGGGCCTGGGAGACCCAGTACTTC. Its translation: CASRPGQGAWETQYF.

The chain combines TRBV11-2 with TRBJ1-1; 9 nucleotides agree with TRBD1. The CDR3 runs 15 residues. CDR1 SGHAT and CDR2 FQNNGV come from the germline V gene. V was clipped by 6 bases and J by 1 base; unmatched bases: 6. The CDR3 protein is CASSPGQGWNTEAFF. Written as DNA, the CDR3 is TGTGCCAGCAGTCCCGGACAGGGGTGGAACACTGAAGCTTTCTTT.

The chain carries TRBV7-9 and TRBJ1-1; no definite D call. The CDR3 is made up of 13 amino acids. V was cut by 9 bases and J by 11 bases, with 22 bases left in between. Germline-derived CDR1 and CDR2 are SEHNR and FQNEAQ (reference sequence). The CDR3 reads CASGGGNPREAFF. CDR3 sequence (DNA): TGTGCCAGTGGAGGCGGCAACCCTCGGGAGGCTTTCTTT.

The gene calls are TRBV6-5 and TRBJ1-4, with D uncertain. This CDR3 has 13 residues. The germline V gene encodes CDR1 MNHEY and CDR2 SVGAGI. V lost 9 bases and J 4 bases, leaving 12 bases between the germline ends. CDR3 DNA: TGTGCCAGTAAAGCGGACCGTAATGAAAAACTGTTTTTT. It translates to CASKADRNEKLFF.

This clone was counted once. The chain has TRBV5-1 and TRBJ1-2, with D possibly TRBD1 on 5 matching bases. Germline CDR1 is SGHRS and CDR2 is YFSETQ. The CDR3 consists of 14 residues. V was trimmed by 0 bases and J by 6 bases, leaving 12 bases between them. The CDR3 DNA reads TGCGCCAGCAGCTTGGCAGGGCCCCTCCATGGCTACACCTTC. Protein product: CASSLAGPLHGYTF.

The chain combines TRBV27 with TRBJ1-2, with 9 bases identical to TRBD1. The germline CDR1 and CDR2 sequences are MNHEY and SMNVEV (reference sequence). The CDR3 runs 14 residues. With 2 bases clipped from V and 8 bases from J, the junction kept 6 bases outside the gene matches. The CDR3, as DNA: TGTGCCAGCAGTTTAGGGACAGGGTGGGAAGGCTACACCTTC. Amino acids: CASSLGTGWEGYTF.

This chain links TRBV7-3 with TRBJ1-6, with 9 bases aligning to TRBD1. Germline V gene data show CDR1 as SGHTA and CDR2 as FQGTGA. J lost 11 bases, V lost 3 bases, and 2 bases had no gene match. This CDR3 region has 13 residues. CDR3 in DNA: TGTGCCAGCAGCTTGCGACAGGGGGCACCCCTCCACTTT. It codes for CASSLRQGAPLHF.

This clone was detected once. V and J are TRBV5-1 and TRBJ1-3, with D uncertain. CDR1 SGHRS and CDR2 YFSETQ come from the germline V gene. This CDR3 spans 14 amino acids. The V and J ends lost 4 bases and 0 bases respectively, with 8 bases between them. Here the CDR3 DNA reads TGCGCCAGCAGCCCCGACTACTCTGGAAACACCATATATTTT. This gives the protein CASSPDYSGNTIYF.